These 3 T cell receptor beta chains originate from one sample sequenced in a study of blood T cell repertoires in COVID-19. Some clones are missing from TCRdb's copy, which holds only in-frame ones; the method was immunoSEQ multiplex PCR. The sample includes about 190,000 clones, roughly 81% seen only once; the top ten take around 11%. The specimen sequenced was peripheral blood. The receptors derive from a woman of 80 years or more with COVID-19, enrolled during active disease.

The genes are TRBV24-1 and TRBJ2-1; possibly TRBD2 for D (7 bases). The CDR3 spans 14 residues. Germline lookup yields CDR1 KGHDR and CDR2 SFDVKD. Trimming removed 8 bases from V and 4 bases from J, with 14 bases in between. The CDR3 protein is CATTGGERYNEQFF. The CDR3 nucleotides read TGTGCCACCACGGGGGGCGAAAGATACAATGAGCAGTTCTTC.

The rearrangement uses TRBV6-5 and TRBJ1-2; the D gene is possibly TRBD1 (5 bases). The CDR3 loop spans 14 amino acids. Germline V lookup: CDR1 MNHEY, CDR2 SVGAGI. V shed 2 bases and J shed 3 bases, with 10 bases lying between them. Here the CDR3 DNA reads TGTGCCAGCAGTTACGGGGGAGGGGACTATGGCTACACCTTC. It encodes CASSYGGGDYGYTF.

This clone has only one observation. This chain links TRBV10-3 with TRBJ1-3; a possible D gene is TRBD1 (6 bases). Trimming stripped 6 bases from V and 0 bases from J, with 15 bases between. CDR1 and CDR2 from the germline V gene are ENHRY and SYGVKD. The CDR3 sequence is 16 residues long. For the CDR3, the DNA is TGTGCCATCAGCTTCACCCCGGACAGCTCTGGAAACACCATATATTTT. It codes for CAISFTPDSSGNTIYF.